The present TCR beta chain was sequenced within a study of blood T cell repertoires in COVID-19. Overall study context: Sources were T cells, B-cell-depleted T cells, or PBMCs; the material itself was cDNA or gDNA.

This CDR3 has 14 amino acids. Losses at the gene ends were 6 bases for V and 3 bases for J; bases not matched to a gene: 7. CDR1 and CDR2 from the germline V gene are MNHEY and SMNVEV (reference sequence). Profiled with immunoSEQ multiplex PCR; TCRdb holds only in-frame clones, not every one. The sample carries tens of thousands of clones, approximately 85% recorded once. Sequencing was done on a sample of peripheral blood. The sequence derives from a human donor in a cohort sampled during active COVID-19. This chain links TRBV27 with TRBJ2-7; 8 bases line up with TRBD2. Written as DNA, the CDR3 is TGTGCCAGCAGAATGATAGCGGGGAGCTACGAGCAGTACTTC. Protein sequence: CASRMIAGSYEQYF.